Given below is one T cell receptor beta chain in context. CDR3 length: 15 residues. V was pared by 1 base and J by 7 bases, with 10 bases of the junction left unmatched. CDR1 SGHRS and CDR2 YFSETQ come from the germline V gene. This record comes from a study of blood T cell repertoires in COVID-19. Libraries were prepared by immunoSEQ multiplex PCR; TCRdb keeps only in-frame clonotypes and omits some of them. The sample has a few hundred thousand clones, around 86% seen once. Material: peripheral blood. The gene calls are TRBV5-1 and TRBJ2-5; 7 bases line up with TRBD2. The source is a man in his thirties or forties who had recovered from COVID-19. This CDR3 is CASSLTSAGVRTQYF. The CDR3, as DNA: TGCGCCAGCAGCTTGACCTCGGCGGGGGTGCGGACCCAGTACTTC.